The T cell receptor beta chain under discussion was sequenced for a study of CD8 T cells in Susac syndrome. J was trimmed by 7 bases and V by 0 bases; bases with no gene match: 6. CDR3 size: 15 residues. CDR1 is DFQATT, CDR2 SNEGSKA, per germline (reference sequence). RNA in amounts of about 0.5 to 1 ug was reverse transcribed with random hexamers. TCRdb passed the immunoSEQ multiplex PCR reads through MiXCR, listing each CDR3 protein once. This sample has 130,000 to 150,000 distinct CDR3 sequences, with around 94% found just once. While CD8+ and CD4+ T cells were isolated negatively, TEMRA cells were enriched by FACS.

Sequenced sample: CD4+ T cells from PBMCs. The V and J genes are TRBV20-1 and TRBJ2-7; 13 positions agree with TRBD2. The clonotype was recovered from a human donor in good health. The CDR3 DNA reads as TGCAGTGCTAGAGAGCCGGGACTAGCGGGATTTGAGCAGTACTTC. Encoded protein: CSAREPGLAGFEQYF.